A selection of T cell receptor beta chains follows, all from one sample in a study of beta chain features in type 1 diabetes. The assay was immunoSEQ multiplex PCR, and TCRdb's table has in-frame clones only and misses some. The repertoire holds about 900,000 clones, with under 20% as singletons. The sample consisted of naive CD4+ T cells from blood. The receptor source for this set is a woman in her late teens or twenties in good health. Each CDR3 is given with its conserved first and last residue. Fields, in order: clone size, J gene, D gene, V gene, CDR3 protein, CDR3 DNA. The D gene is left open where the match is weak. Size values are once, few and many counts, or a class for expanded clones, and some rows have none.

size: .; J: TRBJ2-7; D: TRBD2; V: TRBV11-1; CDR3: CASSTGTSGRVYEQYF; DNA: TGTGCCAGCAGCACAGGGACTAGCGGGAGGGTCTACGAGCAGTACTTC
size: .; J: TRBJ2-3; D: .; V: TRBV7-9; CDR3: CASSAYGTRESMQYF; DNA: TGTGCCAGCAGCGCGTACGGGACCAGAGAATCGATGCAGTATTTT
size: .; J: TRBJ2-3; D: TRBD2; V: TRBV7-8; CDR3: CASSSKLAGTTDTQYF; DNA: TGTGCCAGCAGCTCGAAACTAGCGGGGACCACAGATACGCAGTATTTT
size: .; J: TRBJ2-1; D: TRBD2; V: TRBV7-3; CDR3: CASSSKGTSGSTQFF; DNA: TGTGCCAGCAGCTCGAAAGGGACTAGCGGGAGCACCCAGTTCTTC
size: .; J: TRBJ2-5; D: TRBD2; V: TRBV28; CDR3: CASSPIGTSGSLGRGETQYF; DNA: TGTGCCAGCAGTCCCATTGGGACTAGCGGGAGTTTGGGCCGTGGGGAGACCCAGTACTTC
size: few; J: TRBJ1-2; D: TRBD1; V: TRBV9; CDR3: CASSVGSPTGGQFYGYTF; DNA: TGTGCCAGCAGCGTAGGTTCTCCGACGGGGGGACAGTTCTATGGCTACACCTTC
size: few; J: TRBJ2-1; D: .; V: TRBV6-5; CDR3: CASSPSRVEQFF; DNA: TGTGCCAGCAGTCCCTCCCGGGTTGAGCAGTTCTTC
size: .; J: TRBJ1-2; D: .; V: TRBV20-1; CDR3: CSARQGSYTF; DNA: TGCAGTGCTAGACAGGGTAGCTACACCTTC
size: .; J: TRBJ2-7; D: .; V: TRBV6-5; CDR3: CASSYKSEQYF; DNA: TGTGCCAGCAGTTACAAGAGCGAGCAGTACTTC
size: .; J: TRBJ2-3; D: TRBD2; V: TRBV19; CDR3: CATRTGGSTDTQYF; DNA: TGTGCCACCCGCACCGGGGGGTCCACAGATACGCAGTATTTT
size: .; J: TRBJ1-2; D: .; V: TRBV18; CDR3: CASSPDPANYGYTF; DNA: TGTGCCAGCTCACCAGATCCAGCTAACTATGGCTACACCTTC
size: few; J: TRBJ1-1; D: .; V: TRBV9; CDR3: CASSVLSGYDRTLHDEAFF; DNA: TGTGCCAGCAGCGTACTATCAGGGTATGACAGAACACTACATGATGAAGCTTTCTTT
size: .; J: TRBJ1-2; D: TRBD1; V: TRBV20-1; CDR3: CSARTGNGYTF; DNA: TGCAGTGCTAGGACAGGGAATGGCTACACCTTC
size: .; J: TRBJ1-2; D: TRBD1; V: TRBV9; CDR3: CASSVSPQGQGDYGYTF; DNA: TGTGCCAGCAGCGTATCACCCCAAGGACAGGGAGACTATGGCTACACCTTC
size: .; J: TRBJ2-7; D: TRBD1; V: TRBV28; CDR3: CASSFRTGTSYEQYF; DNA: TGTGCCAGCAGTTTCCGGACAGGGACGTCCTACGAGCAGTACTTC